The 17 T cell receptor beta chains in this list originate from one sample, sequenced in a study of T cell responses to AZD1222 COVID-19 vaccine. The data were produced by immunoSEQ multiplex PCR, yet TCRdb's version contains in-frame clones alone and is incomplete. The sample lists around 120,000 clones, 75% to 95% occurring once. The source was peripheral blood, collected on day 0 of AZD1222 vaccination. The receptors here all came from an adult in good health.

The rearrangement uses TRBV7-3 and TRBJ2-1; either TRBD1 or TRBD2 may fit D (5 bases each). Germline V gene lookup returns CDR1 SGHTA and CDR2 FQGTGA. Between the trimmed V and J ends, which lost 5 bases and 8 bases, there was a span of 13 bases. The CDR3 loop spans 13 amino acids. The DNA of the CDR3 is TGTGCCAGCAGCCAGCCGGGACCCGATGAGCAGTTCTTC. Protein: CASSQPGPDEQFF.

V usage is TRBV5-6 and J usage is TRBJ1-5; D is ambiguous. Trimming took 0 bases from V and 1 from J, leaving 5 bases between them. Per germline, CDR1 SGHDT and CDR2 YYEEEE. The CDR3 runs 14 residues. CDR3 coding DNA: TGTGCCAGCAGCTTGGGCATGAGCAATCAGCCCCAGCATTTT. Translation gives CASSLGMSNQPQHF.

The CDR3 DNA reads TGTGCCAGCAGTTCCGCTTGGGATTGGACTGAAGCTTTCTTT. Translating gives CASSSAWDWTEAFF. The chain has TRBV6-6 and TRBJ1-1; D call uncertain. Germline lookup yields CDR1 MNHNY and CDR2 SVGAGI (reference sequence). V was cut by 4 bases and J by 5 bases, with 14 bases left in between. The CDR3 spans 14 residues.

The chain recombines TRBV27 with TRBJ2-1; 10 bases fit TRBD2. The V gene's germline CDR1 is MNHEY and CDR2 SMNVEV (reference sequence). The CDR3 runs 15 residues. The trim removed 7 bases at V and 6 bases at J, leaving 9 bases unmatched. The CDR3 DNA follows: TGTGCCAGCATTGACAGCGGGAGGGTCAGCAATGAGCAGTTCTTC. Its protein is CASIDSGRVSNEQFF.

This sequence joins TRBV13 and TRBJ2-7, with 8 nucleotides matching TRBD1. CDR1 is PRHDT, CDR2 FYEKMQ, per germline (reference sequence). V lost 7 bases and J lost 1; bases outside the gene matches: 6. The CDR3 has 14 amino acids. The DNA of the CDR3 is TGTGCCAGCACCCTGGGACAGGTATCCTACGAGCAGTACTTC. Translating gives CASTLGQVSYEQYF. The whole variable domain, remainder taken from reference TRBV13 and TRBJ2-7, is AAGVIQSPRHLIKEKRETATLKCYPIPRHDTVYWYQQGPGQDPQFLISFYEKMQSDKGSIPDRFSAQQFSDYHSELNMSSLELGDSALYFCASTLGQVSYEQYFGPGTRLTVT.

The rearrangement joins TRBV6-5 to TRBJ1-2, with 9 positions matching TRBD1. The CDR3 runs to 15 residues. Germline trimming cut 6 bases from V and 2 bases from J; bases unmatched to any gene: 7. Germline lookup yields CDR1 MNHEY and CDR2 SVGAGI. The CDR3 here is CASRKDRGGNYGYTF. In DNA, the CDR3 is TGTGCCAGCAGGAAGGACAGGGGAGGGAACTATGGCTACACCTTC.

The rearrangement uses TRBV28 and TRBJ2-7; TRBD2 is a possible D gene (6 bases). In germline, CDR1 is MDHEN, CDR2 SYDVKM. The CDR3 extends over 14 amino acids. V gave up 3 bases and J gave up 7 bases, with 16 bases separating them. CDR3 protein: CASSFFSGVGEQYF. CDR3 nucleotide sequence: TGTGCCAGCAGTTTTTTTTCGGGAGTGGGTGAGCAGTACTTC.

The J gene is TRBJ1-5, the V gene TRBV19, with 7 bases aligning to TRBD1. CDR1 and CDR2 from the germline V gene are LNHDA and SQIVND (reference sequence). The CDR3 loop spans 15 amino acids. Trimming took 5 bases from V and 2 from J; bases not matched to a gene: 6. The CDR3 spells CASSQQGRGNQPQHF. In DNA form, the CDR3 reads TGTGCCAGTAGTCAACAGGGGCGAGGCAATCAGCCCCAGCATTTT.

This chain links TRBV19 with TRBJ2-1; the match to TRBD1 covers 9 bases. With 4 bases clipped from V and 10 bases from J, the junction kept 8 bases outside the gene matches. The CDR3 is 14 residues long. CDR1 and CDR2 from the germline V gene are LNHDA and SQIVND (reference sequence). CDR3 sequence reads: CASSKSRDRAEQFF. CDR3 sequence (DNA): TGTGCCAGTAGTAAGTCCCGGGACAGGGCCGAGCAGTTCTTC.

The chain uses TRBV18 and TRBJ1-6; D is undetermined. Germline values: CDR1 KGHSH, CDR2 LQKENI. The ends were cut back, 9 bases at V and 7 bases at J, with 13 bases in the middle. This CDR3 contains 13 residues. The CDR3 spells CARPTSWNSPLHF. CDR3 bases: TGTGCCAGACCAACTTCCTGGAATTCACCCCTCCACTTT.

The chain recombines TRBV10-2 with TRBJ1-1; tentative D call: TRBD1 (5 bases). The ends were cut back, 1 base at V and 4 bases at J, with 7 bases in the middle. Per the germline V gene, CDR1 is WSHSY and CDR2 is SAAADI. This CDR3 region has 13 residues. In DNA form, the CDR3 reads TGCGCCAGCAGTGAGTGGGGGGGCACTGAAGCTTTCTTT. This codes for CASSEWGGTEAFF.

The chain is built from TRBV27 and TRBJ2-7; 8 bases map to TRBD1. This CDR3 has 14 amino acids. CDR1 is MNHEY, CDR2 SMNVEV, per germline (reference sequence). The V and J ends lost 6 bases and 3 bases, in that order; junction bases with no gene match: 7. The CDR3 DNA is TGTGCCAGCAGGCTAGGACAGGGTGGCTACGAGCAGTACTTC. Its translation: CASRLGQGGYEQYF.

The rearrangement uses TRBV20-1 and TRBJ2-7; no firm D call. The CDR3 consists of 11 residues. The V end was cut by 1 base, the J end by 3 bases, with 4 bases between. From germline, CDR1 is DFQATT and CDR2 SNEGSKA (reference sequence). CDR3 in DNA: TGCAGTGCTAGAGGCGGCTACGAGCAGTACTTC. Amino acids: CSARGGYEQYF.

This chain connects TRBV28 to TRBJ1-5, with D possibly TRBD1 on 5 matching bases. The CDR3 is 15 residues long. Germline loops: CDR1 MDHEN, CDR2 SYDVKM. Between the trimmed V and J ends, which lost 6 bases and 1 base, there was a span of 13 bases. This CDR3 reads CASRPTGQSNQPQHF. The CDR3 region has the DNA TGTGCCAGCAGGCCAACGGGGCAGAGCAATCAGCCCCAGCATTTT.

The chain couples TRBV19 to TRBJ1-5; TRBD1 aligns across 9 bases. The V gene's germline CDR1 is LNHDA and CDR2 SQIVND (reference sequence). The CDR3 contains 15 residues. Losses at the gene ends were 3 bases for V and 4 bases for J; bases not matched to a gene: 4. The CDR3 reads CASSILTGGNQPQHF. As DNA, the CDR3 is TGTGCCAGTAGTATTTTGACAGGGGGGAATCAGCCCCAGCATTTT.

The chain couples TRBV12-3 or TRBV12-4 to TRBJ1-2; D gene ambiguous. CDR3 length: 10 amino acids. V lost 7 bases and J lost 11, with 11 bases in between. The CDR3 spells CASTLGVYTF. As DNA, the CDR3 is TGTGCCAGCACCCTCGGGGTTTACACCTTC.

The V gene is TRBV6-2 or TRBV6-3, the J gene TRBJ2-5; 10 positions match TRBD2. V lost 4 bases and J lost 5; bases outside the gene matches: 13. There are 17 residues in the CDR3. Germline CDR1 is MNHEY and CDR2 is SVGEGT. For the CDR3, the DNA is TGTGCCAGCAGTTTTGAGGCTAGCGGGAGAGCGGGGGAGACCCAGTACTTC. Translation: CASSFEASGRAGETQYF.